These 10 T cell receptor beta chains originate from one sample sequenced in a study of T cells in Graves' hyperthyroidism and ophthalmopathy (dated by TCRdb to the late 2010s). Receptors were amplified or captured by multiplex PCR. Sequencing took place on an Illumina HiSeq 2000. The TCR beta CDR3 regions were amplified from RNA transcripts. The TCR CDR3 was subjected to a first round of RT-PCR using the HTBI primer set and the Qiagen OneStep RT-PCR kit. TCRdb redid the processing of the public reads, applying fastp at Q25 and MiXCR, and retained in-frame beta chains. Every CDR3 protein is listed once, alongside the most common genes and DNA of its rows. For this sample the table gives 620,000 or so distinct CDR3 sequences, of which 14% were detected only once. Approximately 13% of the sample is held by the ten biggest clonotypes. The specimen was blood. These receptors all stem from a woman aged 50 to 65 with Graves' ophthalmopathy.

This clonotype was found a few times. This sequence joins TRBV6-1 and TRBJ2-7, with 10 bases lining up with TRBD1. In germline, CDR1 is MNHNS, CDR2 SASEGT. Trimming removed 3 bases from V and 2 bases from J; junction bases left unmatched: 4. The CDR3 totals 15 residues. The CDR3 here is CASSETGQGAYEQYF. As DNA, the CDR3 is TGTGCCAGCAGTGAGACTGGACAGGGGGCCTACGAGCAGTACTTC.

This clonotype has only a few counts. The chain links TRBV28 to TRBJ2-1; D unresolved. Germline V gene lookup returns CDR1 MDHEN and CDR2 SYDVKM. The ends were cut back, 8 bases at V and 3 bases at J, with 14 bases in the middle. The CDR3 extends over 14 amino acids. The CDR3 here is CASLGEIDYNEQFF. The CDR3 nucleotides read TGTGCCAGCTTAGGCGAAATTGACTACAATGAGCAGTTCTTC.

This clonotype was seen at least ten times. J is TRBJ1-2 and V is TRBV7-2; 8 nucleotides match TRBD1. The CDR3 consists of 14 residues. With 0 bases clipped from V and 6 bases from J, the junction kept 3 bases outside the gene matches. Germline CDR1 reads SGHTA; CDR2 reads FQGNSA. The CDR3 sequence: CASSLARTGNGYTF. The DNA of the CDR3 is TGTGCCAGCAGCTTAGCCCGGACAGGGAATGGCTACACCTTC.

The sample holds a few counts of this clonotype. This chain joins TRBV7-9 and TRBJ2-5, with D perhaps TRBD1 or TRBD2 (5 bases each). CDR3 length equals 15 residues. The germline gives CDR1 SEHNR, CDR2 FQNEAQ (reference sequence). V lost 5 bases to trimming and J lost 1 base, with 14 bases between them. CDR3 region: CASSATGTIQETQYF. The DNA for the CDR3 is TGTGCCAGCAGCGCGACCGGGACGATCCAAGAGACCCAGTACTTC. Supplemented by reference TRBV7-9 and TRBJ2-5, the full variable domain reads DTGVSQNPRHKITKRGQNVTFRCDPISEHNRLYWYRQTLGQGPEFLTYFQNEAQLEKSRLLSDRFSAERPKGSFSTLEIQRTEQGDSAMYLCASSATGTIQETQYFGPGTRLLVL.

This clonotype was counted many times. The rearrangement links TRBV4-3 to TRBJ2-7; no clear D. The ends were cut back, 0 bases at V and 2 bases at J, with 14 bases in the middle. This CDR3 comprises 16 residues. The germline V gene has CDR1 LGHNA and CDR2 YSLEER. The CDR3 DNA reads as TGCGCCAGCAGCCAAGATCTGGCCAGGTCAGCCTACGAGCAGTACTTC. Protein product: CASSQDLARSAYEQYF.

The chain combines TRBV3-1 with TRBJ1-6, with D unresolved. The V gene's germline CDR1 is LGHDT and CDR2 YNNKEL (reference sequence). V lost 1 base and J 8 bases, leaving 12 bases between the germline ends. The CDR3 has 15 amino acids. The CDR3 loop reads CASSQGEGFDSPLHF. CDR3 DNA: TGTGCCAGCAGCCAAGGTGAGGGATTTGATTCACCCCTCCACTTT.

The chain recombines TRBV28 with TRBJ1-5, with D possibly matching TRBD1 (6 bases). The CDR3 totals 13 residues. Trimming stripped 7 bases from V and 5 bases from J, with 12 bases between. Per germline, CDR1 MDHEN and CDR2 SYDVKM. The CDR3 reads CASTAQGYQPQHF. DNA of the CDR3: TGTGCCAGCACAGCACAGGGATATCAGCCCCAGCATTTT.

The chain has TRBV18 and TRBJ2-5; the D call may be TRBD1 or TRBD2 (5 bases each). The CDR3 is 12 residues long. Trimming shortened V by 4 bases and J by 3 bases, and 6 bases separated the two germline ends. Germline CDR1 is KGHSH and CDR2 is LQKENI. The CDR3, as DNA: TGTGCCAGCTCACGAGGGGAAGAGACCCAGTACTTC. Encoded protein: CASSRGEETQYF.

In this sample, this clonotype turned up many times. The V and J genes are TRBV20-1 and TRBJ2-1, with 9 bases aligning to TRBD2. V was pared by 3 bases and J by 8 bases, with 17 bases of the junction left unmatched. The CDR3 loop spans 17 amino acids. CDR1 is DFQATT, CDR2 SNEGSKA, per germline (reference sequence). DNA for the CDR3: TGCAGTGCTAGCGGATTTGGCGGGAGGGCCGTTTCGTATGAGCAGTTCTTC. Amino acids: CSASGFGGRAVSYEQFF.

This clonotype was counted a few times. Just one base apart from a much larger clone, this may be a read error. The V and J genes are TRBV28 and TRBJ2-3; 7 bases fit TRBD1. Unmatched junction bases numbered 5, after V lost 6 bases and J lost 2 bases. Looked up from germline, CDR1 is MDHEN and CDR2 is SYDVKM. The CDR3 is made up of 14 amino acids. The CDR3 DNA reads TGTGCCAGCAGAAGGGGGCAGACCACAGATACGCAGTATTTT. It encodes CASRRGQTTDTQYF.